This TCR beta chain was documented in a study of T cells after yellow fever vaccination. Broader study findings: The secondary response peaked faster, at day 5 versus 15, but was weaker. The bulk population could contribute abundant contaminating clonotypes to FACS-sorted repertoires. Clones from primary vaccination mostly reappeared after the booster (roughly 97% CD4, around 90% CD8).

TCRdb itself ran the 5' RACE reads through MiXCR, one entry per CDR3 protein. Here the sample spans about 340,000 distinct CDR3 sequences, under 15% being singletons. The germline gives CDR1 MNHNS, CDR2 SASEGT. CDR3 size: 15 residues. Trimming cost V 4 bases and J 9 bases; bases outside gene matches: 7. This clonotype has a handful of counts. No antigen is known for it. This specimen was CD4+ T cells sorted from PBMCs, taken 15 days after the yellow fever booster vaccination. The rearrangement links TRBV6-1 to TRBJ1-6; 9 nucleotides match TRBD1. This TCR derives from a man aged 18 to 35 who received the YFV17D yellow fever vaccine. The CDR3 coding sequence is TGTGCCAGCAGTGGGTTCGGGACAGGGAGTTCACCCCTCCACTTT. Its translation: CASSGFGTGSSPLHF.